This is a list of T cell receptor beta chains from one sample in a study of T-cell reconstitution after alpha-beta-depleted transplantation in children. TCRdb re-called the PCR reads through MiXCR, storing one row per CDR3 protein. The table has about 900,000 distinct CDR3 sequences, roughly 29% seen once. The source was PBMCs, mostly from graft donor cells, collected 360 days after TCRalphabeta/CD19-depleted stem cell transplant. These receptors came from a boy less than two years old who had a stem cell transplant for SCID, so the T cells may come from the graft donor. CDR3s include the opening cysteine and the closing phenylalanine or tryptophan. Clone size is given for some rows only: seen once, a few or many times, or a class if the clone is expanded.

clone_size j_call v_call cdr3_aa
- TRBJ1-1 TRBV5-1 CASSLSRGTWNEAFF
few TRBJ2-4 TRBV7-8 CASSTTDPKNIQYF
- TRBJ2-3 TRBV5-6 CASSFELGASTDTQYF
few TRBJ2-1 TRBV20-1 CSGSSVTEQFF
- TRBJ2-3 TRBV27 CASSNLRSSTDTQYF
many TRBJ1-2 TRBV4-1 CASSPFMGGNYGYTF
- TRBJ1-5 TRBV6-5 CASTNGNQPQHF
few TRBJ2-2 TRBV7-9 CASSPPGGSAGELFF
- TRBJ2-7 TRBV28 CASSYGDRENSYEQYF
- TRBJ2-1 TRBV7-9 CASSSQLTRVTYNEQFF
- TRBJ1-1 TRBV12-3/TRBV12-4 CASSPWGQMNTEAFF
few TRBJ2-1 TRBV5-1 CASSLGALAGSSYNEQFF
- TRBJ2-5 TRBV18 CASSPTGMETQYF
- TRBJ1-5 TRBV12-3/TRBV12-4 CASRTTGSNQPQHF
- TRBJ2-7 TRBV20-1 CSATLSGYEQYF
- TRBJ1-6 TRBV12-3/TRBV12-4 CASTLGQGYNSPLHF
- TRBJ1-1 TRBV12-3/TRBV12-4 CASSTGGFQFRTEAFF
few TRBJ2-1 TRBV4-2 CASSLRTGDNEQFF
few TRBJ2-1 TRBV6-1 CASSEERGPYNEQFF
once TRBJ2-1 TRBV9 CASSSRKGPGRGNEQFF
many TRBJ2-5 TRBV9 CASSRRQGQETQYF
few TRBJ1-4 TRBV27 CASSLLGGSGEKLFF
- TRBJ2-3 TRBV12-3/TRBV12-4 CASSHGTGRTDTQYF
- TRBJ1-3 TRBV18 CASSPLDVIGRNTIYF
few TRBJ1-2 TRBV12-3/TRBV12-4 CASGTRTSSNYGYTF
- TRBJ2-7 TRBV4-1 CASSQDAGPRSYEQYF
few TRBJ2-5 TRBV12-3/TRBV12-4 CASSLARGQRLGGETQYF
- TRBJ2-2 TRBV12-3/TRBV12-4 CASSLRTSGATGELFF
many TRBJ2-1 TRBV12-3/TRBV12-4 CASSPSNEQFF
- TRBJ2-1 TRBV7-9 CASSLVPRGGNEQFF
once TRBJ1-5 TRBV5-1 CASSAGPGQPQHF
- TRBJ2-5 TRBV29-1 CSVEGPSAATQYF
few TRBJ1-2 TRBV7-9 CASSPPGLYGYTF
few TRBJ2-7 TRBV10-1 CASSGQGKPETYEQYF
- TRBJ2-7 TRBV5-1 CASSLSAGTVYEQYF
- TRBJ1-1 TRBV7-2 CASSLSAPQRNAFF
few TRBJ2-7 TRBV7-8 CASSLVGTGPYEQYF
- TRBJ2-7 TRBV7-8 CASINDPGQGTYEQYF
- TRBJ2-5 TRBV2 CASSEGGVAETQYF
- TRBJ2-1 TRBV10-3 CASSGGETGASSYNEQFF
- TRBJ1-1 TRBV9 CASSEWTENTEAFF
few TRBJ2-7 TRBV5-1 CASSPQAVGSYEQYF
few TRBJ2-3 TRBV30 CACAGPFGTDTQYF
few TRBJ1-2 TRBV20-1 CSALPRANYGYTF
- TRBJ2-4 TRBV20-1 CSASPSSSKNIQYF